This record covers a single TCR beta chain. Its antigen target is currently unknown. No base quality values were provided; no much bigger clone lies one nucleotide off. The data belong to a study of OX40 agonist ivuxolimab in advanced cancers. In terms of the full investigation: Ivuxolimab was an agonistic, fully human IgG2 monoclonal antibody directed against OX40 (CD134), a costimulatory receptor. The paper describes the monotherapy dose-escalation part (N ≈ 51 patients) of the phase I trial of ivuxolimab. Peripheral TCRbeta sequencing aimed to test whether ivuxolimab altered TCR sequence diversity and caused clonal T-cell expansion. Patients were allowed to have had prior anti-PD-1, anti-PD-L1 or anti-CTLA-4 therapy, and roughly two fifths of the dose-escalation patients had been treated with checkpoint inhibitors. Of the roughly 54 patients in dose escalation, around 19 had hepatocellular carcinoma, some 15 had melanoma, 9 had renal cell carcinoma and 9 had head and neck cancer. Intravenous ivuxolimab was administered to patients every 2 weeks at six dose levels: 0.01, 0.1, 0.3, 1.5, 3 and 10 mg/kg. In the dose-escalation cohort, around four fifths of patients were male, and the mean age was approximately 64 years, with a range of roughly 20 to 80. Partial responses occurred in three dose-escalation patients: two with cutaneous melanoma and one with hepatocellular carcinoma. The full study reports these points: At doses from 0.1 to 3.0 mg/kg, clonal expansion was seen in both CD4+ and CD8+ blood T cells between baseline and week 6. Low levels of normalized T-cell clonal expansion were also shown by some nonresponding patients. In partial responders in the 0.1-3.0 mg/kg groups, normalized peripheral clonal expansion was found to be among the lowest, especially among CD8+ T cells. After ivuxolimab, more expanded clones were found on average in CD8+ T cells than in CD4+ T cells. Antigen specificity was not determined for the clonally expanded peripheral T cells.

The trial excluded patients who had a history of autoimmune disease or who were on systemic immunosuppression. Peripheral blood for TCR sequencing was collected from all dose cohorts at baseline, on cycle 4 day 1, and on cycle 7 day 1. Samples came from an open-label, multicenter, first-in-human phase I dose-escalation trial of ivuxolimab. Adults with locally advanced or metastatic melanoma, renal cell, hepatocellular, or head and neck squamous cell carcinoma were enrolled in the trial. Before TCR sequencing, CD4+ T cells and CD8+ T cells from peripheral blood were sorted into separate populations. From the cysteine through the phenylalanine, the CDR3 covers 15 amino acids. The CDR3 DNA has 45 bases and is translated from base 1. The germline V gene encodes CDR1 MGHRA and CDR2 YSYEKL. V gives up 0 bases and J gives up 5 bases, and the segment between their germline ends measures 13 bases. For sequencing of the TCRbeta CDR3 region, genomic DNA was extracted from the sorted cells. The immunoSEQ Assay was used for sequencing of TCRbeta CDR3 regions. The table comes from immuneACCESS by way of TCRdb, which keeps in-frame sequences with V and J called. Part of the clones is missing from these tables; in studies checked, under half for an unresolved V gene and the rest for unknown reasons. This sample lists about 15,000 clones; about 80% were detected once. 30% to 35% of the sample is held by the ten biggest clonotypes.

The starting material was CD4+ or CD8+ T cells sorted from blood, obtained in a trial of the OX40 agonist ivuxolimab. This clonotype was obtained from an adult with an advanced solid tumor such as melanoma, head and neck, liver or kidney cancer. The chain joins TRBV4-1 to TRBJ2-5; possibly the D gene is TRBD1, per 5 matching bases. CDR3 loop: CASSQDRGRAETQYF. The DNA sequence is TGCGCCAGCAGCCAAGATAGGGGCAGGGCGGAGACCCAGTACTTC.